The T cell receptor (beta chain) under discussion was sequenced for a study of blood T cell repertoires in COVID-19. At the level of the study: The origin of the acute and convalescent COVID-19 samples was the United States, Italy and Spain. PBMCs, B-cell-depleted T cells, or T cells were the source of the cDNA or gDNA that made up the material.

Per the original data handling: Reference gene primer amplification gave nucleated cell count estimates. Using immunoSEQ multiplex PCR, the repertoire was profiled, and TCRdb retains in-frame clones only, with some absent. Clone size and V and J calls were adopted from that table, with D and trimming inferred from the DNA. The table has 450,000 or so clones, about nine tenths seen once. In germline, CDR1 is SGHNT, CDR2 YENEEA. The V gene end was trimmed by 1 base and the J gene end by 6 bases; junction bases not matched to a gene: 0. There are 15 residues in the CDR3. Seattle's enrolled individuals joined amid active infection and were then monitored longitudinally.

The clonotype was recovered from a woman aged 40 to 50 with COVID-19, enrolled during active disease. Sequenced sample: peripheral blood. The V and J genes are TRBV11-3 and TRBJ2-2; TRBD2 matches 12 bases. The CDR3 here is CASSLGLAGAGELFF. As DNA, the CDR3 is TGTGCCAGCAGCTTAGGACTAGCGGGGGCCGGGGAGCTGTTTTTT.